This is a list of T cell receptor beta chains from one sample in a study of T cells after yellow fever vaccination. MiXCR, applied by TCRdb to the 5' RACE reads, yields one record per CDR3 protein. The profile shows hundreds of thousands of distinct CDR3 sequences, about 19% of them singletons. The sample consisted of PBMCs, taken before the yellow fever booster vaccination. The origin of the receptors is a young man who received the YFV17D yellow fever vaccine. CDR3s include the opening cysteine and the closing phenylalanine or tryptophan. The D gene is left open where the match is weak. Size is stated for part of the rows, as once, few or many counts, or as a class when the clone is expanded.

D	V	J	size	length	CDR3	DNA
NA	TRBV9	TRBJ2-5	NA	14	CASSVAARHKTQYF	TGTGCCAGCAGCGTAGCGGCTCGCCACAAAACCCAGTACTTC
NA	TRBV12-3/TRBV12-4	TRBJ1-2	few	15	CASSPDPHWGYGYTF	TGTGCCAGCAGCCCGGACCCCCACTGGGGGTATGGCTACACCTTC
TRBD1	TRBV7-6	TRBJ2-2	few	18	CASSLGGRTGGRTGELFF	TGTGCCAGCAGCTTAGGTGGTCGGACAGGGGGCCGAACCGGGGAGCTGTTTTTT
NA	TRBV10-3	TRBJ1-1	few	12	CATRRGDTEAFF	TGTGCCACCCGGCGGGGGGACACTGAAGCTTTCTTT
NA	TRBV20-1	TRBJ1-2	NA	13	CSARPDGNYGYTF	TGCAGTGCTAGACCGGACGGGAACTATGGCTACACCTTC
TRBD1	TRBV6-5	TRBJ1-1	few	15	CASSRDRGRDTEAFF	TGTGCCAGCAGCCGAGACAGGGGGCGCGACACTGAAGCTTTCTTT
NA	TRBV6-5	TRBJ1-4	few	16	CASRPRWESTNEKLFF	TGTGCCAGCAGACCTAGGTGGGAATCAACTAATGAAAAACTGTTTTTT
NA	TRBV6-5	TRBJ2-1	few	13	CASSQGPDNEQFF	TGTGCCAGCAGCCAGGGACCAGACAATGAGCAGTTCTTC
TRBD2	TRBV11-2	TRBJ2-1	NA	17	CASSLDRTSGVYNEQFF	TGTGCCAGCAGCTTAGATCGGACTAGCGGGGTCTACAATGAGCAGTTCTTC
NA	TRBV6-2/TRBV6-3	TRBJ2-3	few	16	CASSYSISGHTDTQYF	TGTGCCAGCAGTTACTCGATTAGCGGCCACACAGATACGCAGTATTTT
TRBD1	TRBV10-2	TRBJ1-2	few	18	CASSDRTGGSVGNYGYTF	TGCGCCAGCAGTGACAGGACAGGGGGCTCCGTTGGGAACTATGGCTACACCTTC
NA	TRBV5-1	TRBJ2-6	NA	15	CASSITASGANVLTF	TGCGCCAGCAGCATCACAGCCTCTGGGGCCAACGTCCTGACTTTC
TRBD1	TRBV4-3	TRBJ1-5	few	14	CASSQDRQGDPQHF	TGCGCCAGCAGCCAAGATCGCCAGGGGGATCCCCAGCATTTT
NA	TRBV3-1	TRBJ2-3	NA	13	CASSRDGPDTQYF	TGTGCCAGCAGCCGGGATGGGCCAGATACGCAGTATTTT
TRBD2	TRBV12-3/TRBV12-4	TRBJ2-2	NA	16	CASSNPWGGSTGELFF	TGTGCCAGCAGTAACCCGTGGGGGGGGAGCACCGGGGAGCTGTTTTTT
NA	TRBV5-1	TRBJ1-1	few	13	CASSLGDDTEAFF	TGCGCCAGCAGCTTAGGCGATGATACTGAAGCTTTCTTT
NA	TRBV27	TRBJ1-1	NA	14	CASSPRGSAPEAFF	TGTGCCAGCAGCCCGAGGGGATCGGCACCTGAGGCTTTCTTT
NA	TRBV7-3	TRBJ2-7	NA	16	CASSLTPTAGPYEQYF	TGTGCCAGCAGCTTAACCCCCACCGCAGGGCCCTACGAGCAGTACTTC
TRBD2	TRBV7-2	TRBJ2-3	few	16	CASSQPRGGGTDTQYF	TGTGCCAGCAGCCAGCCGCGGGGGGGCGGCACAGATACGCAGTATTTT
NA	TRBV27	TRBJ2-7	NA	14	CASAPGGLSYEQYF	TGTGCCAGCGCGCCCGGGGGGCTGTCCTACGAGCAGTACTTC
NA	TRBV4-2	TRBJ1-1	many	15	CASSQALFLNTEAFF	TGTGCCAGCAGCCAAGCTCTGTTTTTGAACACTGAAGCTTTCTTT
TRBD1	TRBV27	TRBJ1-4	NA	16	CASSPPGQGAIEKLFF	TGTGCCAGCAGTCCTCCGGGACAGGGGGCCATCGAAAAACTGTTTTTT
TRBD2	TRBV10-3	TRBJ2-5	NA	15	CAIRRNSGGEETQYF	TGTGCCATCAGGAGGAATAGCGGGGGGGAAGAGACCCAGTACTTC
TRBD1	TRBV5-1	TRBJ1-4	NA	15	CASSLRGTGAEKLFF	TGCGCCAGCAGCTTGAGAGGGACAGGGGCTGAAAAACTGTTTTTT
TRBD1	TRBV18	TRBJ2-6	NA	16	CASSLGQAAGANVLTF	TGTGCCAGCTCACTCGGACAGGCGGCAGGGGCCAACGTCCTGACTTTC
NA	TRBV5-1	TRBJ2-1	NA	16	CASSPVGGSSYNEQFF	TGCGCCAGCAGTCCGGTGGGGGGTTCCTCCTACAATGAGCAGTTCTTC
NA	TRBV7-6	TRBJ2-5	few	14	CASSLVGPQETQYF	TGTGCCAGCAGCTTAGTGGGCCCCCAAGAGACCCAGTACTTC
NA	TRBV12-3/TRBV12-4	TRBJ1-1	NA	14	CASSLLAGSTEAFF	TGTGCCAGCAGTTTACTGGCAGGGTCAACTGAAGCTTTCTTT
NA	TRBV6-2/TRBV6-3	TRBJ2-1	NA	14	CASIRGVRGNEQFF	TGTGCCAGCATCCGGGGCGTGAGGGGCAATGAGCAGTTCTTC
NA	TRBV7-2	TRBJ2-1	NA	13	CASSIFREYEQFF	TGTGCCAGCAGCATCTTCAGGGAATATGAGCAGTTCTTC